This is a list of T cell receptor beta chains from one sample in a study of blood T cell repertoires in COVID-19. Profiling relied on immunoSEQ multiplex PCR, and the TCRdb table lists in-frame clones only, not all of them. The sample consists of 250,000 to 300,000 clones, roughly 80% of them appearing once. The sequencing sample was made of PBMCs or T cells enriched from blood (not recorded which). These receptors all come from a man in his forties or fifties who had been exposed to COVID-19. CDR3s include the opening cysteine and the closing phenylalanine or tryptophan. The D gene is left open where the match is weak. Only some rows state a clone size, as once, few, many or a class for expanded clones.

j_call clone_size d_call v_call cdr3_aa cdr3_nt
TRBJ2-3 many TRBD2 TRBV3-1/TRBV3-2 CASSQSLAPDTQYF TGTGCCAGCAGCCAATCACTAGCGCCAGATACGCAGTATTTT
TRBJ2-7 NA TRBD2 TRBV3-1/TRBV3-2 CASRDPGGEQYF TGTGCCAGCAGGGACCCGGGGGGCGAGCAGTACTTC
TRBJ2-3 NA NA TRBV11-3 CATTEGRRATQYF TGTGCCACGACGGAGGGACGAAGGGCTACGCAGTATTTT
TRBJ1-2 NA NA TRBV30 CAWSVQRGANYGYTF TGTGCCTGGAGTGTACAACGGGGAGCTAACTATGGCTACACCTTC
TRBJ2-7 NA TRBD1 TRBV18 CASSPTGTGYHEQYF TGTGCCAGCTCACCGACCGGGACAGGGTATCACGAGCAGTACTTC
TRBJ1-2 NA TRBD1 TRBV5-6 CASSWIQGEVNYGYTF TGTGCCAGCAGCTGGATACAGGGGGAAGTTAACTATGGCTACACCTTC
TRBJ2-7 NA NA TRBV11-2 CASSRGQYTSYEQYF TGTGCCAGCAGCAGAGGACAGTACACCTCCTACGAGCAGTACTTC
TRBJ2-3 NA TRBD2 TRBV10-3 CAITSKREGDTQYF TGTGCCATCACTAGCAAGCGGGAGGGGGATACGCAGTATTTT
TRBJ1-2 NA NA TRBV5-1 CASSLVYTEGTNYGYTF TGCGCCAGCAGCTTGGTTTACACCGAGGGCACTAACTATGGCTACACCTTC
TRBJ1-2 few TRBD1 TRBV2 CASSGQGMGLGGYTF TGTGCCAGCAGTGGACAGGGAATGGGTCTGGGGGGCTACACCTTC
TRBJ1-6 once TRBD1 TRBV5-1 CASSFPDRDNSPLHF TGCGCCAGCAGCTTCCCGGACAGGGATAATTCACCCCTCCACTTT
TRBJ1-4 NA NA TRBV5-1 CASRNPGQSEKLFF TGCGCCAGCAGAAATCCGGGACAAAGTGAAAAACTGTTTTTT
TRBJ2-6 NA NA TRBV18 CASSPKSSGANVLTF TGTGCCAGCTCACCCAAGAGCTCTGGGGCCAACGTCCTGACTTTC
TRBJ2-5 once TRBD1 TRBV11-1 CASSGLGQKQETQYF TGTGCCAGCAGCGGGTTGGGACAGAAGCAAGAGACCCAGTACTTC
TRBJ2-7 NA NA TRBV29-1 CSVEHKDRAYEQYF TGCAGCGTTGAGCACAAGGACAGAGCATACGAGCAGTACTTC
TRBJ2-5 NA NA TRBV5-4 CASSLAGVGETQYF TGTGCCAGCAGCTTGGCGGGAGTAGGAGAGACCCAGTACTTC
TRBJ1-3 NA NA TRBV9 CASSVEGLSGNTIYF TGTGCCAGCAGCGTAGAGGGGTTATCTGGAAACACCATATATTTT
TRBJ1-3 many TRBD1 TRBV28 CASRLDRDRVYTIYF TGTGCCAGCAGGCTGGATCGGGACAGGGTTTACACCATATATTTT
TRBJ1-5 NA NA TRBV7-9 CASSFDNSNQPQHF TGTGCCAGCAGCTTTGACAATTCTAATCAGCCCCAGCATTTT
TRBJ2-1 NA TRBD2 TRBV6-1 CASSEGLAGGYYEQFF TGTGCCAGCAGTGAGGGACTAGCGGGAGGTTATTATGAGCAGTTCTTC
TRBJ2-1 NA NA TRBV21-1 CASSQRRREICNEQFF TGTGCCAGCAGCCAGCGGAGGCGGGAGATATGTAATGAGCAGTTCTTC
TRBJ2-5 few TRBD2 TRBV29-1 CSVEAAGGGFQYF TGCAGCGTTGAAGCCGCGGGAGGAGGATTCCAGTACTTC
TRBJ2-7 NA TRBD1 TRBV6-5 CASSLLTGGVYEQYF TGTGCCAGCAGCCTACTGACAGGGGGCGTATACGAGCAGTACTTC
TRBJ2-7 NA TRBD1 TRBV5-5 CASSSPTGTGRYEQYF TGTGCCAGCAGCTCACCGACCGGGACAGGGAGGTACGAGCAGTACTTC
TRBJ1-1 NA NA TRBV5-1 CASSLNSEAFF TGCGCCAGCAGCTTGAACAGTGAAGCTTTCTTT
TRBJ2-5 NA TRBD2 TRBV3-1/TRBV3-2 CASSLTSGRGAGETQYF TGTGCCAGCAGCCTGACTAGCGGGAGAGGGGCGGGGGAGACCCAGTACTTC
TRBJ1-4 NA NA TRBV6-5 CASKRTYDEKLFF TGTGCCAGCAAAAGGACATACGATGAAAAACTGTTTTTT
TRBJ2-7 NA NA TRBV29-1 CSVNLRGPFSEQYF TGCAGCGTCAACCTCAGGGGTCCTTTTAGCGAGCAGTACTTC
TRBJ1-2 NA NA TRBV2 CASSVQVLGYTF TGTGCCAGCAGCGTACAGGTTCTTGGCTACACCTTC
TRBJ2-7 NA NA TRBV5-3 CARSNDRKPSYEQYF TGTGCCAGAAGCAACGACAGGAAACCTTCCTACGAGCAGTACTTC
TRBJ1-1 NA TRBD1 TRBV27 CASRTGENTEAFF TGTGCCAGCAGGACAGGGGAGAACACTGAAGCTTTCTTT
TRBJ2-1 NA NA TRBV9 CASSVDSNEQFF TGTGCCAGCAGCGTGGACAGCAATGAGCAGTTCTTC
TRBJ1-1 NA TRBD1 TRBV10-3 CAISPNQGGARTEAFF TGTGCCATCAGTCCGAATCAAGGGGGCGCCAGAACTGAAGCTTTCTTT
TRBJ2-1 NA TRBD1 TRBV6-4 CASSALRDRGRDEQFF TGTGCCAGCAGTGCCCTCCGGGACAGGGGGCGGGATGAGCAGTTCTTC
TRBJ1-2 NA NA TRBV7-2 CASSIPGAAGVLGYTF TGTGCCAGCAGTATCCCCGGTGCCGCGGGGGTCTTAGGCTACACCTTC
TRBJ1-5 NA NA TRBV19 CASSFSSNQPQHF TGTGCCAGTAGTTTCAGTAGCAATCAGCCCCAGCATTTT
TRBJ2-3 NA NA TRBV3-1/TRBV3-2 CASSQRGRTQYF TGTGCCAGCAGCCAACGAGGGAGAACGCAGTATTTT
TRBJ1-2 NA NA TRBV5-5 CASSLARQALGGYTF TGTGCCAGCAGCTTGGCCAGGCAGGCCCTCGGTGGCTACACCTTC
TRBJ2-7 NA NA TRBV6-5 CGAPPRDKTYEQYF TGTGGGGCCCCCCCCCGGGACAAAACCTACGAGCAGTACTTC
TRBJ1-1 NA NA TRBV7-9 CASGWGGNTEAFF TGTGCCAGTGGATGGGGGGGCAACACTGAAGCTTTCTTT
TRBJ2-2 few TRBD2 TRBV3-1/TRBV3-2 CASSLAVRNTGELFF TGTGCCAGCAGTCTAGCGGTTAGGAACACCGGGGAGCTGTTTTTT
TRBJ2-1 few TRBD2 TRBV5-4 CASSPSGRGYNEQFF TGTGCCAGCAGCCCTTCCGGGCGGGGGTACAATGAGCAGTTCTTC
TRBJ1-3 NA NA TRBV19 CASEKGDGNTIYF TGTGCCAGCGAAAAGGGAGACGGAAACACCATATATTTT
TRBJ1-3 NA NA TRBV5-1 CASSLGYSQGGNTIYF TGCGCCAGCAGCTTAGGCTATTCACAGGGTGGAAACACCATATATTTT
TRBJ2-7 NA NA TRBV11-2 CASSLATSRSYEQYF TGTGCCAGCAGCTTAGCTACTAGTCGGTCCTACGAGCAGTACTTC
TRBJ1-6 NA NA TRBV6-5 CASSRRGNYNSPLHF TGTGCCAGCAGTCGGCGGGGTAACTATAATTCACCCCTCCACTTT
TRBJ2-1 NA TRBD2 TRBV7-3 CASSSESSGSRYNEQFF TGTGCCAGCAGCTCAGAAAGTAGCGGGAGTAGGTACAATGAGCAGTTCTTC
TRBJ1-2 NA TRBD1 TRBV18 CASSTQFGTGFYYGYTF TGTGCCAGCTCAACCCAGTTTGGGACAGGGTTTTACTATGGCTACACCTTC
TRBJ2-7 NA TRBD2 TRBV5-1 CASSLNAGGSEQYF TGCGCCAGCAGCTTGAATGCGGGAGGTTCCGAGCAGTACTTC
TRBJ2-7 NA NA TRBV9 CASSGGGGYEQYF TGTGCCAGCAGCGGAGGGGGTGGCTACGAGCAGTACTTC